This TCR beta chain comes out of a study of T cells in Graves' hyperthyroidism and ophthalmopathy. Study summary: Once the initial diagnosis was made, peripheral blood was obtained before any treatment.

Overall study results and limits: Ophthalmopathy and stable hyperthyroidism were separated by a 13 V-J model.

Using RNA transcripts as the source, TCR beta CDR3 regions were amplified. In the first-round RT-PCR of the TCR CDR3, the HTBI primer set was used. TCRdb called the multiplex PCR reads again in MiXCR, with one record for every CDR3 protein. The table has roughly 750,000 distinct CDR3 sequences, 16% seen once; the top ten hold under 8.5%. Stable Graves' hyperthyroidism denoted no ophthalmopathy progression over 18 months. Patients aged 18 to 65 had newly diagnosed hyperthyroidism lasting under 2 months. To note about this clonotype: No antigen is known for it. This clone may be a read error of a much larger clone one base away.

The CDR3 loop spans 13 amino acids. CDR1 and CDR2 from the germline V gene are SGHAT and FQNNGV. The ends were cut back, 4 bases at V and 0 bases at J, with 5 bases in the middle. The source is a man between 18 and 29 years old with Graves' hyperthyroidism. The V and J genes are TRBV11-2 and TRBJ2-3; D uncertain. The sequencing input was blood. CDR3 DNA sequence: TGTGCCAGCAGCTACATGAGCACAGATACGCAGTATTTT. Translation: CASSYMSTDTQYF.